This TCR beta chain was profiled in a study of T-cell reconstitution after alpha-beta-depleted transplantation in children. Findings of the study overall: At day 60, the high TCRbeta diversity found in some patients originated from recipient T cells and thymic progenitors that had survived. T-cell counts and diversity at one year following transplant were attributed mainly to newly produced T cells. The origin of alpha-beta T cells about two months after transplant was reportedly several hundred expanded graft clones.

Library preparation (for TCRbeta) was performed with unique molecular identifiers. Using its own MiXCR run on the PCR reads, TCRdb lists one record per CDR3 protein. The sample records a few hundred thousand distinct CDR3 sequences, 25% to 30% being singletons. As regards this clonotype: As yet, its antigen is unknown.

This CDR3 spans 15 amino acids. The germline V gene encodes CDR1 SQVTM and CDR2 ANQGSEA. Trimming took 3 bases from V and 2 from J, leaving 17 bases between them. The V gene is TRBV29-1, the J gene TRBJ2-7; D is possibly TRBD1 or TRBD2 (6 bases each). The source material was PBMCs, sampled before TCRalphabeta/CD19-depleted stem cell transplant. The receptor was isolated from a boy under two years old with Wiskott-Aldrich syndrome, due to receive a stem cell transplant. The CDR3 DNA reads as TGCAGCGTTGATGGTGCTGGCGGGACAACCTACGAGCAGTACTTC. Translating gives CSVDGAGGTTYEQYF.